This TCR beta chain was found in a study of control samples from healthy donors and cancer patients. This table comes from immunoSEQ multiplex PCR, and its TCRdb copy is limited to in-frame clones, with some not included. The sample lists about 120,000 clones, approximately 92% occurring once. This CDR3 region has 14 residues. Germline V gives CDR1 MNHEY, CDR2 SVGAGI. V shed 8 bases, J shed 4 bases, and the junction held 7 bases outside the gene matches. V gene TRBV6-5 combines with J gene TRBJ2-3, with 9 bases aligning to TRBD1. This clonotype was sampled from a man at least 80 years old with head and neck cancer. Sequences were obtained from PBMCs. CDR3 in DNA: TGTGCCAGCGGACGGGACAGGGATGCAGATACGCAGTATTTT. The encoded protein is CASGRDRDADTQYF.